A selection of T cell receptor beta chains follows, all from one sample in a study of a mutant IDH1 vaccine in newly diagnosed glioma. Profiling relied on immunoSEQ multiplex PCR, and the TCRdb table lists in-frame clones only, not all of them. The sample shows approximately 50,000 clones, 78% of them seen only once. Their antigens remain unidentified. This sample comprised PBMCs, obtained from a glioma patient whose treatment included an IDH1 peptide vaccine. The source of these receptors is a man in his fifties with glioma. Each CDR3 is given with its conserved first and last residue. Fields, in order: D gene, clone size, J gene, V gene, CDR3 protein, CDR3 DNA. D genes are given only for firm matches. Size values are once, few and many counts, or a class for expanded clones, and some rows have none.

d_call: .; clone_size: .; j_call: TRBJ1-1; v_call: TRBV28; cdr3_aa: CASSSQIWAEAFF; cdr3_nt: TGTGCCAGCAGTTCACAGATATGGGCTGAAGCTTTCTTT
d_call: TRBD1; clone_size: .; j_call: TRBJ1-1; v_call: TRBV19; cdr3_aa: CASSYGTGVGMNTEAFF; cdr3_nt: TGTGCCAGTAGTTACGGGACAGGGGTGGGTATGAACACTGAAGCTTTCTTT
d_call: .; clone_size: .; j_call: TRBJ1-2; v_call: TRBV18; cdr3_aa: CASSPQGVDGYTF; cdr3_nt: TGTGCCAGCTCACCGCAGGGAGTCGATGGCTACACCTTC
d_call: TRBD2; clone_size: .; j_call: TRBJ2-1; v_call: TRBV29-1; cdr3_aa: CSVGTSGGFNEQFF; cdr3_nt: TGCAGCGTGGGGACTAGCGGGGGATTCAATGAGCAGTTCTTC
d_call: TRBD1; clone_size: .; j_call: TRBJ1-1; v_call: TRBV27; cdr3_aa: CASSWTGVSTEAFF; cdr3_nt: TGTGCCAGCAGTTGGACAGGAGTGAGTACTGAAGCTTTCTTT
d_call: .; clone_size: .; j_call: TRBJ2-7; v_call: TRBV5-4; cdr3_aa: CASTRGPNHEQYF; cdr3_nt: TGTGCCAGCACCCGGGGGCCAAACCACGAGCAGTACTTC
d_call: .; clone_size: .; j_call: TRBJ1-2; v_call: TRBV6-1; cdr3_aa: CATLLRQIYGYTF; cdr3_nt: TGTGCCACCCTTCTTCGACAAATCTATGGCTACACCTTC
d_call: .; clone_size: .; j_call: TRBJ2-2; v_call: TRBV5-6; cdr3_aa: CASSLAVRLDDTGELFF; cdr3_nt: TGTGCCAGCAGCTTGGCCGTTCGACTCGACGACACCGGGGAGCTGTTTTTT
d_call: .; clone_size: .; j_call: TRBJ2-7; v_call: TRBV5-1; cdr3_aa: CASSLGWDEQYF; cdr3_nt: TGCGCCAGCAGCTTGGGGTGGGACGAGCAGTACTTC
d_call: .; clone_size: .; j_call: TRBJ1-1; v_call: TRBV7-8; cdr3_aa: CASRLGSWGVNTEAFF; cdr3_nt: TGTGCCAGCAGGTTAGGGTCATGGGGCGTGAACACTGAAGCTTTCTTT
d_call: TRBD2; clone_size: once; j_call: TRBJ2-7; v_call: TRBV19; cdr3_aa: CASSPRRGTYEQYF; cdr3_nt: TGTGCCAGTAGTCCCAGGCGGGGGACCTACGAGCAGTACTTC
d_call: TRBD1; clone_size: .; j_call: TRBJ2-3; v_call: TRBV9; cdr3_aa: CASSTQGAPTDTQYF; cdr3_nt: TGTGCCAGCAGCACCCAGGGGGCCCCCACAGATACGCAGTATTTT
d_call: .; clone_size: .; j_call: TRBJ2-5; v_call: TRBV13; cdr3_aa: CASSLGDVTALQETQYF; cdr3_nt: TGTGCCAGCAGCTTAGGAGACGTGACAGCCTTACAAGAGACCCAGTACTTC
d_call: .; clone_size: .; j_call: TRBJ1-5; v_call: TRBV5-4; cdr3_aa: CASSPAGSNQPQHF; cdr3_nt: TGTGCCAGCAGCCCGGCGGGCAGCAATCAGCCCCAGCATTTT
d_call: .; clone_size: .; j_call: TRBJ2-5; v_call: TRBV7-7; cdr3_aa: CASSLGGGAGYETQYF; cdr3_nt: TGTGCTAGCAGCTTAGGAGGGGGCGCCGGTTACGAGACCCAGTACTTC
d_call: .; clone_size: once; j_call: TRBJ2-6; v_call: TRBV4-1; cdr3_aa: CASSQVVQGGASGANVLTF; cdr3_nt: TGCGCCAGCAGCCAAGTAGTCCAAGGAGGGGCCTCTGGGGCCAACGTCCTGACTTTC
d_call: .; clone_size: .; j_call: TRBJ2-2; v_call: TRBV9; cdr3_aa: CASSVSRDTGELFF; cdr3_nt: TGTGCCAGCAGCGTAAGCAGGGACACCGGGGAGCTGTTTTTT
d_call: .; clone_size: .; j_call: TRBJ2-1; v_call: TRBV7-9; cdr3_aa: CASSLGPYNEQFF; cdr3_nt: TGTGCCAGCAGCTTAGGGCCCTACAATGAGCAGTTCTTC
d_call: TRBD2; clone_size: .; j_call: TRBJ2-1; v_call: TRBV11-2; cdr3_aa: CASLGAGGYNEQFF; cdr3_nt: TGTGCCAGCCTCGGTGCGGGGGGATACAATGAGCAGTTCTTC
d_call: .; clone_size: .; j_call: TRBJ2-3; v_call: TRBV7-2; cdr3_aa: CASSLVLLDTQYF; cdr3_nt: TGTGCCAGCAGCTTAGTATTGCTGGATACGCAGTATTTT
d_call: .; clone_size: .; j_call: TRBJ2-5; v_call: TRBV7-9; cdr3_aa: CASSLWGRGTETQYF; cdr3_nt: TGTGCCAGCAGCTTATGGGGCAGGGGAACAGAGACCCAGTACTTC
d_call: TRBD2; clone_size: .; j_call: TRBJ2-7; v_call: TRBV29-1; cdr3_aa: CSVEFGGKSYEQYF; cdr3_nt: TGCAGCGTTGAATTCGGGGGGAAATCCTACGAGCAGTACTTC
d_call: .; clone_size: .; j_call: TRBJ2-5; v_call: TRBV19; cdr3_aa: CASSIQKGKETQYF; cdr3_nt: TGTGCCAGTAGTATTCAAAAGGGAAAAGAGACCCAGTACTTC
d_call: .; clone_size: .; j_call: TRBJ2-6; v_call: TRBV7-6; cdr3_aa: CASSSSGANVLTF; cdr3_nt: TGTGCCAGCAGCAGCTCTGGGGCCAACGTCCTGACTTTC
d_call: .; clone_size: .; j_call: TRBJ2-3; v_call: TRBV5-1; cdr3_aa: CASSRDQGTDTQYF; cdr3_nt: TGCGCCAGCAGCAGGGACCAAGGTACAGATACGCAGTATTTT
d_call: TRBD1; clone_size: .; j_call: TRBJ1-4; v_call: TRBV7-9; cdr3_aa: CASSLTGRLANEKLFF; cdr3_nt: TGTGCCAGCAGCCTGACAGGGCGCCTCGCTAATGAAAAACTGTTTTTT
d_call: TRBD2; clone_size: .; j_call: TRBJ2-5; v_call: TRBV6-5; cdr3_aa: CASSPGLAVRETQYF; cdr3_nt: TGTGCCAGCAGCCCGGGACTAGCTGTACGGGAGACCCAGTACTTC
d_call: TRBD1; clone_size: .; j_call: TRBJ1-4; v_call: TRBV9; cdr3_aa: CASSPRQGNNEKLFF; cdr3_nt: TGTGCCAGCAGCCCGCGACAGGGGAATAATGAAAAACTGTTTTTT
d_call: .; clone_size: .; j_call: TRBJ1-2; v_call: TRBV5-1; cdr3_aa: CASSLGTVTRNYGYTF; cdr3_nt: TGCGCCAGCAGCTTGGGTACGGTAACTCGTAACTATGGCTACACCTTC
d_call: .; clone_size: .; j_call: TRBJ2-1; v_call: TRBV7-2; cdr3_aa: CASSPRGTEGYNEQFF; cdr3_nt: TGTGCCAGCAGCCCTCGAGGTACAGAGGGTTACAATGAGCAGTTCTTC
d_call: .; clone_size: once; j_call: TRBJ2-1; v_call: TRBV29-1; cdr3_aa: CSVEFNGWGDNEQFF; cdr3_nt: TGCAGCGTTGAATTTAACGGGTGGGGAGACAATGAGCAGTTCTTC
d_call: .; clone_size: once; j_call: TRBJ2-1; v_call: TRBV4-2; cdr3_aa: CASSHPASVGYNEQFF; cdr3_nt: TGTGCCAGCAGCCACCCCGCTTCGGTTGGCTACAATGAGCAGTTCTTC
d_call: .; clone_size: .; j_call: TRBJ2-2; v_call: TRBV10-3; cdr3_aa: CAISKDGPQNGELFF; cdr3_nt: TGTGCCATCAGCAAAGACGGGCCGCAGAACGGGGAGCTGTTTTTT
d_call: .; clone_size: .; j_call: TRBJ1-3; v_call: TRBV7-3; cdr3_aa: CASSSRARALTADTIYF; cdr3_nt: TGTGCCAGCAGCTCCAGGGCAAGGGCCCTGACGGCGGACACCATATATTTT
d_call: TRBD2; clone_size: .; j_call: TRBJ2-1; v_call: TRBV29-1; cdr3_aa: CSSTSGEYNEQFF; cdr3_nt: TGCAGCTCGACTAGCGGGGAGTACAATGAGCAGTTCTTC
d_call: .; clone_size: .; j_call: TRBJ1-1; v_call: TRBV28; cdr3_aa: CASTNKPMNTEAFF; cdr3_nt: TGTGCCAGCACCAACAAACCGATGAACACTGAAGCTTTCTTT
d_call: .; clone_size: .; j_call: TRBJ2-7; v_call: TRBV30; cdr3_aa: CACRDNTYEQYF; cdr3_nt: TGTGCCTGCCGGGACAACACCTACGAGCAGTACTTC
d_call: .; clone_size: .; j_call: TRBJ1-1; v_call: TRBV5-1; cdr3_aa: CASSDSGGTEAFF; cdr3_nt: TGCGCCAGCTCCGACTCCGGGGGCACTGAAGCTTTCTTT
d_call: .; clone_size: .; j_call: TRBJ1-1; v_call: TRBV2; cdr3_aa: CASSETGISAEAFF; cdr3_nt: TGTGCCAGCAGTGAAACGGGGATAAGCGCTGAAGCTTTCTTT
d_call: .; clone_size: .; j_call: TRBJ2-3; v_call: TRBV6-1; cdr3_aa: CASTYRELDTQYF; cdr3_nt: TGTGCCAGCACTTACAGGGAATTAGATACGCAGTATTTT
d_call: TRBD1; clone_size: few; j_call: TRBJ2-1; v_call: TRBV15; cdr3_aa: CATSREGPGQGHNEQFF; cdr3_nt: TGTGCCACCAGCAGAGAAGGTCCGGGACAGGGCCACAATGAGCAGTTCTTC
d_call: .; clone_size: .; j_call: TRBJ2-5; v_call: TRBV30; cdr3_aa: CAWSVRAARGETQYF; cdr3_nt: TGTGCCTGGAGTGTACGGGCAGCTAGGGGGGAGACCCAGTACTTC
d_call: .; clone_size: .; j_call: TRBJ2-7; v_call: TRBV18; cdr3_aa: CASSPTSYEQYF; cdr3_nt: TGTGCCAGCTCACCAACCAGCTACGAGCAGTACTTC
d_call: .; clone_size: few; j_call: TRBJ2-6; v_call: TRBV5-4; cdr3_aa: CASSARGQANVLTF; cdr3_nt: TGTGCCAGCAGCGCCAGGGGACAGGCCAACGTCCTGACTTTC
d_call: TRBD1; clone_size: .; j_call: TRBJ1-3; v_call: TRBV19; cdr3_aa: CASKLSGGFAGNTIYF; cdr3_nt: TGTGCCTCCAAACTCTCAGGGGGATTCGCCGGAAACACCATATATTTT
d_call: .; clone_size: .; j_call: TRBJ2-3; v_call: TRBV6-5; cdr3_aa: CASGRYTDTQYF; cdr3_nt: TGTGCTTCGGGCCGATACACAGATACGCAGTATTTT
d_call: TRBD2; clone_size: .; j_call: TRBJ2-3; v_call: TRBV30; cdr3_aa: CAWSVLGGETDTQYF; cdr3_nt: TGTGCCTGGAGTGTACTGGGGGGGGAGACAGATACGCAGTATTTT
d_call: .; clone_size: .; j_call: TRBJ1-3; v_call: TRBV5-1; cdr3_aa: CASSLTRDSGNTIYF; cdr3_nt: TGCGCCAGCAGCTTGACCAGGGATTCTGGAAACACCATATATTTT
d_call: .; clone_size: .; j_call: TRBJ2-2; v_call: TRBV11-2; cdr3_aa: CASSLTGRGYTGELFF; cdr3_nt: TGTGCCAGCAGCTTAACCGGCAGGGGATACACCGGGGAGCTGTTTTTT
d_call: TRBD1; clone_size: .; j_call: TRBJ2-5; v_call: TRBV7-2; cdr3_aa: CASSLAPWDRGLSQETQYF; cdr3_nt: TGTGCCAGCAGCTTAGCGCCTTGGGACAGGGGACTATCCCAAGAGACCCAGTACTTC
d_call: .; clone_size: .; j_call: TRBJ2-2; v_call: TRBV25-1; cdr3_aa: CASRTGTPYTGELFF; cdr3_nt: TGTGCCAGCAGGACCGGGACACCTTACACCGGGGAGCTGTTTTTT
d_call: TRBD2; clone_size: .; j_call: TRBJ2-7; v_call: TRBV15; cdr3_aa: CATSGGVRSASEQYF; cdr3_nt: TGTGCCACCAGTGGGGGGGTCCGGAGCGCAAGCGAGCAGTACTTC
d_call: .; clone_size: .; j_call: TRBJ1-2; v_call: TRBV6-1; cdr3_aa: CASTRRRREHYGYTF; cdr3_nt: TGTGCCAGCACCAGAAGGCGCAGGGAACACTATGGCTACACCTTC
d_call: .; clone_size: .; j_call: TRBJ1-4; v_call: TRBV30; cdr3_aa: CAWSVHGLGATNEKLFF; cdr3_nt: TGTGCCTGGAGTGTACATGGGCTAGGGGCAACTAATGAAAAACTGTTTTTT
d_call: TRBD1; clone_size: .; j_call: TRBJ1-1; v_call: TRBV19; cdr3_aa: CASRRDSQGGTEAFF; cdr3_nt: TGTGCCAGTAGAAGGGACAGCCAGGGAGGCACTGAAGCTTTCTTT
d_call: .; clone_size: few; j_call: TRBJ1-1; v_call: TRBV18; cdr3_aa: CASSPWLDSEAFF; cdr3_nt: TGTGCCAGCTCACCCTGGCTTGACAGTGAAGCTTTCTTT